Below, 25 T cell receptor beta chains from the same sample are listed, as sequenced in a study of shared clonotypes between healthy human individuals. The assay was immunoSEQ multiplex PCR, and TCRdb's table has in-frame clones only and misses some. The sample contains about 1.1 million clones, 70% to 85% of which appear only once. The sample consisted of memory CD4+ T cells from PBMCs. Subset: CD45RA-negative fraction. Receptor source: a man aged 18 to 35 in good health. Some clones in this sample may be carry-over from other donors' samples.

The V and J genes are TRBV5-1 and TRBJ1-1; D might be TRBD1 (6 bases). Trimming took 3 bases from V and 3 from J, leaving 18 bases between them. Germline V gene lookup returns CDR1 SGHRS and CDR2 YFSETQ. This CDR3 contains 16 residues. The CDR3 DNA is TGCGCCAGCAGCTGGACCCGGGACACCTCCGACACTGAAGCTTTCTTT. Protein product: CASSWTRDTSDTEAFF. Looking up the rest from reference TRBV5-1 and TRBJ1-1 gives the full variable domain: KAGVTQTPRYLIKTRGQQVTLSCSPISGHRSVSWYQQTPGQGLQFLFEYFSETQRNKGNFPGRFSGRQFSNSRSEMNVSTLELGDSALYLCASSWTRDTSDTEAFFGQGTRLTVV.

The rearrangement uses TRBV2 and TRBJ1-4; 8 positions match TRBD1. The CDR3 consists of 14 residues. The germline V gene encodes CDR1 SNHLY and CDR2 FYNNEI. J was trimmed by 8 bases and V by 6 bases; bases with no gene match: 8. For the CDR3, the DNA is TGTGCCAGCAGGGACAGGGCGGGTCAGGAAAAACTGTTTTTT. Protein: CASRDRAGQEKLFF.

The chain couples TRBV7-9 to TRBJ2-1, with unresolved D. This CDR3 has 15 amino acids. Germline loops: CDR1 SEHNR, CDR2 FQNEAQ (reference sequence). Deletions cut 0 bases from V and 6 bases from J, with 12 bases between. The CDR3 sequence is CASSLASTRSNEQFF. The CDR3 DNA follows: TGTGCCAGCAGCTTAGCCAGCACCAGATCCAATGAGCAGTTCTTC.

This clone was counted a few times. The V gene is TRBV5-1, the J gene TRBJ2-6; D is ambiguous. Trimming removed 6 bases at V and 0 bases at J, with 7 bases between. The CDR3 extends over 14 amino acids. CDR1 is SGHRS, CDR2 YFSETQ, per germline. This CDR3 is CASNLDSGANVLTF. CDR3 DNA: TGCGCCAGCAACCTTGACTCTGGGGCCAACGTCCTGACTTTC.

The rearrangement links TRBV28 to TRBJ2-2; D is undetermined. The CDR3 is 14 amino acids. Trimming removed 6 bases at V and 3 bases at J, with 11 bases between. CDR1 is MDHEN, CDR2 SYDVKM, per germline. The CDR3 reads CASSSRVYTGELFF. The CDR3 coding sequence is TGTGCCAGCAGCAGCCGGGTCTACACCGGGGAGCTGTTTTTT.

The chain combines TRBV5-1 with TRBJ2-1, with 11 nucleotides matching TRBD2. J gave up 6 bases and V 2 bases, and 7 bases lay outside the gene matches. The germline V gene encodes CDR1 SGHRS and CDR2 YFSETQ. The length of the CDR3 is 16 residues. The CDR3 nucleotides are TGCGCCAGCAGCTTCAACATAGCGGGAGGGGCCAATGAGCAGTTCTTC. Protein product: CASSFNIAGGANEQFF.

The chain recombines TRBV11-2 with TRBJ2-1; 14 positions agree with TRBD2. This CDR3 is built from 15 residues. Losses at the gene ends were 6 bases for V and 8 bases for J; bases not matched to a gene: 6. In germline, CDR1 is SGHAT, CDR2 FQNNGV. CDR3 sequence: CASSLGTSGSHEQFF. The CDR3 DNA is TGTGCCAGCAGTCTAGGGACTAGCGGGAGCCATGAGCAGTTCTTC.

The chain links TRBV5-6 to TRBJ2-5, with 7 bases aligning to TRBD2. The CDR3 loop spans 15 amino acids. Germline V gives CDR1 SGHDT, CDR2 YYEEEE. The ends lost 4 bases at V and 4 bases at J; junction bases unmatched: 10. The CDR3 loop is CASSLDKGRGETQYF. The CDR3 nucleotides are TGTGCCAGCAGCCTCGACAAAGGGAGGGGAGAGACCCAGTACTTC.

In regard to this clone: This same CDR3 is encoded by further DNA sequences in the sample. CDR3 protein: CASSSEADTQYF. The CDR3 DNA sequence: TGTGCCAGCAGCTCGGAAGCAGATACGCAGTATTTT. V and J are TRBV7-9 and TRBJ2-3; D is undetermined. There are 12 residues in the CDR3. Germline CDR1 reads SEHNR; CDR2 reads FQNEAQ (reference sequence). The germline V and J ends were trimmed by 4 bases and 4 bases, with 6 bases remaining between them.

This clone was seen a handful of times. The rearrangement uses TRBV5-1 and TRBJ2-5, with no clear D. Per the germline V gene, CDR1 is SGHRS and CDR2 is YFSETQ. The CDR3 loop spans 15 amino acids. V lost 0 bases and J lost 1, with 10 bases in between. This CDR3 reads CASSLAYMGQETQYF. The CDR3 DNA reads as TGCGCCAGCAGCTTGGCCTATATGGGCCAAGAGACCCAGTACTTC.

This clone was detected only once. V usage is TRBV6-1 and J usage is TRBJ1-1, with 7 bases aligning to TRBD1. Trimming removed 0 bases from V and 4 bases from J; junction bases left unmatched: 2. The CDR3 is made up of 14 amino acids. Per germline, CDR1 MNHNS and CDR2 SASEGT. DNA for the CDR3: TGTGCCAGCAGTGAAGCTACAGGGGCCACTGAAGCTTTCTTT. Protein product: CASSEATGATEAFF.

Remarks on this clone: Other DNA sequences within the sample encode an identical CDR3. The V and J genes are TRBV5-5 and TRBJ1-5; weak D call: TRBD1 (5 bases). This CDR3 is built from 14 residues. The germline CDR1 and CDR2 sequences are SGHKS and YYEKEE (reference sequence). The germline V and J ends were trimmed by 1 base and 4 bases, with 9 bases remaining between them. The CDR3, as DNA: TGTGCCAGCAGCTTGCAGGGAGGTAATCAGCCCCAGCATTTT. It codes for CASSLQGGNQPQHF. Full variable domain (rest looked up from reference TRBV5-5 and TRBJ1-5): DAGVTQSPTHLIKTRGQQVTLRCSPISGHKSVSWYQQVLGQGPQFIFQYYEKEERGRGNFPDRFSARQFPNYSSELNVNALLLGDSALYLCASSLQGGNQPQHFGDGTRLSIL.

The V and J genes are TRBV5-1 and TRBJ2-5; D is perhaps TRBD1 or TRBD2 (5 bases each). CDR3 size: 14 residues. V shed 3 bases and J shed 5 bases, with 14 bases lying between them. The germline CDR1 and CDR2 sequences are SGHRS and YFSETQ. For the CDR3, the DNA is TGCGCCAGCAGCTCCCGAGGGGTCCAGGAGACCCAGTACTTC. Amino acids: CASSSRGVQETQYF.

V and J are TRBV28 and TRBJ1-5; no firm D call. Germline V CDR1 and CDR2: MDHEN, SYDVKM. There are 14 residues in the CDR3. The V and J ends lost 7 bases and 4 bases respectively, with 14 bases between them. The DNA for the CDR3 is TGTGCCAGCACTAAACCCTTGGTGAATCAGCCCCAGCATTTT. Its protein product is CASTKPLVNQPQHF.

This clone was seen a few times. This chain uses TRBV6-5 with TRBJ2-1; 7 bases line up with TRBD2. Germline CDR1 is MNHEY and CDR2 is SVGAGI. With 7 bases clipped from V and 9 bases from J, the junction kept 12 bases outside the gene matches. The CDR3 extends over 14 amino acids. This chain's CDR3 is CASTAPGGSFEQFF. DNA for the CDR3: TGTGCCAGCACTGCCCCGGGCGGGAGCTTTGAGCAGTTCTTC.

J is TRBJ2-7 and V is TRBV7-3; D may match TRBD1 or TRBD2 (5 bases each). The V and J ends lost 1 base and 4 bases respectively, with 11 bases between them. This CDR3 is built from 14 residues. Germline lookup yields CDR1 SGHTA and CDR2 FQGTGA. CDR3 sequence: CASSLRDGDYEQYF. Here the CDR3 DNA reads TGTGCCAGCAGCTTAAGGGACGGCGATTACGAGCAGTACTTC.

The chain carries TRBV7-2 and TRBJ2-1, with TRBD1 identical over 10 bases. Germline CDR1 and CDR2: SGHTA and FQGNSA. The trim removed 4 bases at V and 3 bases at J, leaving 3 bases unmatched. This CDR3 has 15 amino acids. CDR3 residues: CASSSDRGHYNEQFF. As DNA, the CDR3 is TGTGCCAGCAGCTCAGACAGGGGGCACTACAATGAGCAGTTCTTC.

This rearrangement joins TRBV28 to TRBJ2-2; the match to TRBD1 covers 7 bases. The CDR3 spans 15 residues. V lost 6 bases, J lost 3 bases, and 7 bases stayed unmatched. CDR1 and CDR2 from the germline V gene are MDHEN and SYDVKM. CDR3: CASRPPTGYTGELFF. The CDR3 DNA sequence: TGTGCCAGCAGACCCCCGACAGGGTACACCGGGGAGCTGTTTTTT. The entire variable domain, with the rest obtained from reference TRBV28 and TRBJ2-2, is as follows: DVKVTQSSRYLVKRTGEKVFLECVQDMDHENMFWYRQDPGLGLRLIYFSYDVKMKEKGDIPEGYSVSREKKERFSLILESASTNQTSMYLCASRPPTGYTGELFFGEGSRLTVL.

A note on this clone: Distinct nucleotide sequences in the sample also encode this CDR3. The V and J genes are TRBV19 and TRBJ1-5; D is perhaps TRBD1 (5 bases). V shed 1 base and J shed 4 bases, with 8 bases lying between them. CDR3 length equals 14 residues. Looked up from germline, CDR1 is LNHDA and CDR2 is SQIVND (reference sequence). The CDR3 DNA reads as TGTGCCAGTAGTATAGGGGGCAGTAATCAGCCCCAGCATTTT. Amino acids: CASSIGGSNQPQHF.

The chain carries TRBV2 and TRBJ1-2; D gene unclear. Germline V lookup: CDR1 SNHLY, CDR2 FYNNEI. This CDR3 region has 15 residues. The V and J ends lost 4 bases and 0 bases respectively, with 12 bases between them. The CDR3 sequence: CASSVERTPNYGYTF. For the CDR3, the DNA is TGTGCCAGCAGTGTAGAGCGGACTCCTAACTATGGCTACACCTTC.

This chain joins TRBV7-2 and TRBJ2-7; a weak D match, TRBD2 (6 bases). The CDR3 covers 17 residues. Trimming took 3 bases from V and 5 from J, leaving 23 bases between them. Germline values: CDR1 SGHTA, CDR2 FQGNSA. CDR3 residues: CASSFSGGGSFVHEQYF. In DNA, the CDR3 is TGTGCCAGCAGCTTTTCCGGAGGAGGGTCCTTCGTCCACGAGCAGTACTTC.

The DNA for the CDR3 is TGTGCCAGCAGCCTACGGACTAGCGGCTTGGATACGCAGTATTTT. Protein: CASSLRTSGLDTQYF. The rearrangement joins TRBV5-4 to TRBJ2-3, with TRBD2 matching 10 bases. In germline, CDR1 is SGHNT, CDR2 YYREEE (reference sequence). Trimming cost V 4 bases and J 6 bases; bases outside gene matches: 8. This CDR3 region has 15 residues.

This clone was seen a few times. J is TRBJ2-1 and V is TRBV2, with TRBD2 matching 11 bases. The ends lost 7 bases at V and 5 bases at J; junction bases unmatched: 13. The CDR3 spans 17 residues. Germline values: CDR1 SNHLY, CDR2 FYNNEI. This CDR3 reads CASISPHTSGSHNEQFF. The CDR3 nucleotides are TGTGCCAGCATTAGCCCTCACACTAGCGGGAGCCACAATGAGCAGTTCTTC.

The rearrangement joins TRBV9 to TRBJ2-2, with D hard to call. Germline CDR1 and CDR2: SGDLS and YYNGEE. The V end lost 6 bases, the J end lost 5 bases, and 8 bases lay between the germline ends. CDR3 length equals 12 residues. Here the CDR3 reads CASTRWTGELFF. The CDR3 DNA reads as TGTGCCAGCACAAGGTGGACCGGGGAGCTGTTTTTT.

The table lists this clone with a few counts. The gene calls are TRBV6-6 and TRBJ2-1; 10 bases are shared with TRBD2. The V gene's germline CDR1 is MNHNY and CDR2 SVGAGI (reference sequence). V lost 6 bases to trimming and J lost 4 bases; unmatched junction nucleotides: 6. The CDR3 has 15 amino acids. The chain's CDR3 is CASRAGTSVYNEQFF. The DNA of the CDR3 is TGTGCCAGCAGGGCCGGGACTAGCGTATACAATGAGCAGTTCTTC.